The rows below give T cell receptor beta chains drawn from one sample of a study of T cell responses to AZD1222 COVID-19 vaccine. Using immunoSEQ multiplex PCR, the repertoire was profiled, and TCRdb retains in-frame clones only, with some absent. The sample includes 150,000 to 200,000 clones, just under 90% of them seen just once. Source: peripheral blood, taken on day 0 of AZD1222 vaccination. Receptor source: an adult in good health. CDR3s include the opening cysteine and the closing phenylalanine or tryptophan. The D gene is left open where the match is weak. Clone size is shown for a subset of rows, as once, few, many or a class of expanded clone.

D	length	size	J	V	DNA	CDR3
NA	14	NA	TRBJ1-2	TRBV7-3	TGTGCCAGCCACGATGGCCGCGGCCGGAGAGGCTACACCTTC	CASHDGRGRRGYTF
TRBD1	15	few	TRBJ2-5	TRBV24-1	TGTGCCACCAGTGACCAACAGGGGAGCCAAGAGACCCAGTACTTC	CATSDQQGSQETQYF
NA	13	NA	TRBJ2-1	TRBV2	TGTGCCAGCACCCTGACTTGGGCGGATGAGCAGTTCTTC	CASTLTWADEQFF
TRBD1	18	NA	TRBJ1-6	TRBV4-2	TGTGCCAGCAGCCAAGGGTTGCCCGGGACAGGGAGTAATTCACCCCTCCACTTT	CASSQGLPGTGSNSPLHF
TRBD2	14	NA	TRBJ2-5	TRBV13	TGTGCCAGCAGCTTGAGGAGCGGGAGAGAGACCCAGTACTTC	CASSLRSGRETQYF
NA	15	NA	TRBJ1-4	TRBV7-9	TGTGCCAGCAGCTTAGAGGGGGTAGGAGATGAAAAACTGTTTTTT	CASSLEGVGDEKLFF
TRBD1	14	once	TRBJ2-7	TRBV7-6	TGTGCCAGCAGCTTAGACAGGGGGCCCTACGAGCAGTACTTC	CASSLDRGPYEQYF
TRBD1	14	NA	TRBJ2-5	TRBV28	TGTGCCAGCAGTTTGCAGGGGGCGCGTGAGACCCAGTACTTC	CASSLQGARETQYF
TRBD1	14	NA	TRBJ1-6	TRBV30	TGTGCCTGGACACGCCGACAGGGTATGGCACCCCTCCACTTT	CAWTRRQGMAPLHF
TRBD1	15	NA	TRBJ1-5	TRBV24-1	TGTGCCACCAGTGACCCGGACAGGCCCAATCAGCCCCAGCATTTT	CATSDPDRPNQPQHF
NA	14	NA	TRBJ2-7	TRBV30	TGTGCCTGGAAGGCCCGCAGGGTCTCCTACGAGCAGTACTTC	CAWKARRVSYEQYF
NA	12	NA	TRBJ2-2	TRBV19	TGTGCCAGTGAGACCCGTACTGGGGAGCTGTTTTTT	CASETRTGELFF
TRBD2	15	NA	TRBJ2-7	TRBV7-2	TGTGCCAGCAGCCCGGTTGCGGCGGGAGAATACGAGCAGTACTTC	CASSPVAAGEYEQYF
NA	14	NA	TRBJ2-5	TRBV6-5	TGTGCCAGCAGTTCCCCGGGGGACCAAGAGACCCAGTACTTC	CASSSPGDQETQYF
NA	16	NA	TRBJ2-1	TRBV4-3	TGCGCCAGCAGCCGACACGGACTCTCCTCCTACAATGAGCAGTTCTTC	CASSRHGLSSYNEQFF
NA	14	NA	TRBJ1-2	TRBV25-1	TGTGCCAGCAGTGAATATGGGCAGACCTATGGCTACACCTTC	CASSEYGQTYGYTF
NA	14	NA	TRBJ1-6	TRBV30	TGTGCCTGGAGGAGGACAATGGCTAATTCACCCCTCCACTTT	CAWRRTMANSPLHF
NA	15	NA	TRBJ2-2	TRBV5-1	TGCGCCAGCAGCCGCGGAGATGTGAACACCGGGGAGCTGTTTTTT	CASSRGDVNTGELFF
TRBD1	15	NA	TRBJ2-3	TRBV19	TGTGCCAGTAGTCTCCGGACAGGGGCGGCAGATACGCAGTATTTT	CASSLRTGAADTQYF
NA	14	NA	TRBJ2-1	TRBV9	TGTGCCAGCACTGCTGGGGGGGCTGGTAATGAGCAGTTCTTC	CASTAGGAGNEQFF
NA	12	NA	TRBJ2-1	TRBV2	TGTGCCAGCAGCAACGACTATCCTGAGCAGTTCTTC	CASSNDYPEQFF
TRBD1	15	NA	TRBJ1-6	TRBV10-3	TGTGCCATCAGCCCGCTACAGGGGTCTAATTCACCCCTCCACTTT	CAISPLQGSNSPLHF
NA	11	NA	TRBJ1-2	TRBV6-5	TGTGCCACCTCGCTCCGGACAGTTTTTTACTTC	CATSLRTVFYF
TRBD1	14	few	TRBJ2-7	TRBV30	TGTGCCTGGAGTACGGGACAGGGGACCTACGAGCAGTACTTC	CAWSTGQGTYEQYF
TRBD1	14	NA	TRBJ2-7	TRBV11-2	TGTGCCAGCAGCTTCCGGGACAGGGTCGTTGAGCAGTACTTC	CASSFRDRVVEQYF
TRBD1	15	few	TRBJ2-7	TRBV7-2	TGTGCCAGCAGCTATCAGGGGGCAGCCCTCTACGAGCAGTACTTC	CASSYQGAALYEQYF
NA	15	NA	TRBJ1-5	TRBV2	TGTGCCAGCAGGGCAAGGGGTACCCTCAATCAGCCCCAGCATTTT	CASRARGTLNQPQHF
NA	13	NA	TRBJ2-2	TRBV11-1	TGTGCCAGCAGCCCATCGGGGCTCGGGGAGCTGTTTTTT	CASSPSGLGELFF
NA	18	NA	TRBJ2-2	TRBV5-1	TGCGCCAGCAGCTCCTACCTTGCTCGGGGAATTCTCACCGGGGAGCTGTTTTTT	CASSSYLARGILTGELFF
NA	13	NA	TRBJ1-2	TRBV28	TGTGCCAGCAGTTTCCGCGGAGTCTATGGCTACACCTTC	CASSFRGVYGYTF
NA	12	NA	TRBJ1-6	TRBV12-3/TRBV12-4	TGTGCCAGCAGTTTTTCAGGAGGGCCCCTCCACTTT	CASSFSGGPLHF
NA	14	few	TRBJ2-7	TRBV5-4	TGTGCCAGCAGCTTGGAACACCTTTCCTACGAGCAGTACTTC	CASSLEHLSYEQYF
NA	14	NA	TRBJ1-1	TRBV4-3	TGCGCCAGCTCGGTGCAGGGGCTGAACACTGAAGCTTTCTTT	CASSVQGLNTEAFF
TRBD1	13	NA	TRBJ2-7	TRBV11-2	TGTGCCAGCAGCTGGGGGGACAGGTACGAGCAGTACTTC	CASSWGDRYEQYF
TRBD1	16	NA	TRBJ1-2	TRBV6-1	TGTGCCAGCAGTGTCGGGTCAGGGGGCGGTGCCTATGGCTACACCTTC	CASSVGSGGGAYGYTF
NA	19	NA	TRBJ1-6	TRBV4-1	TGCGCCAGCAGCCAGGGGAACTTCCAGGGGCCCCGCAGGGGATCACCCCTCCACTTT	CASSQGNFQGPRRGSPLHF
NA	16	once	TRBJ1-1	TRBV18	TGTGCCAGCTCACCACCTGACGGACAGATGAACACTGAAGCTTTCTTT	CASSPPDGQMNTEAFF
TRBD1	18	once	TRBJ1-4	TRBV4-3	TGCGCCAGCAGCCAACTGGGACAGGGGACCTTTAATGGTGAAAAACTGTTTTTT	CASSQLGQGTFNGEKLFF
TRBD2	15	NA	TRBJ2-2	TRBV18	TGTGCCAGCTCCTCGACTAGCGGGCCCCCCGGGGAGCTGTTTTTT	CASSSTSGPPGELFF
NA	13	NA	TRBJ2-5	TRBV10-2	TGCGCCAGCAGAGCTGACAGGCAAGAGACCCAGTACTTC	CASRADRQETQYF
NA	14	once	TRBJ1-4	TRBV28	TGTGCCAGCAGTACACCCTCCAGGGGCGAGAAACTGTTTTTT	CASSTPSRGEKLFF
TRBD1	15	once	TRBJ1-6	TRBV19	TGTGCCAGTAGTATACAGGGGGATTTTAATTCACCCCTCCACTTT	CASSIQGDFNSPLHF
NA	13	few	TRBJ2-5	TRBV18	TGTGCCAGCTCACCAAGTCGAACTGAGACCCAGTACTTC	CASSPSRTETQYF
NA	11	NA	TRBJ1-5	TRBV28	TGTGCCAGCAGTTTATCTCAGCCCCAGCATTTT	CASSLSQPQHF
NA	15	NA	TRBJ1-5	TRBV6-6	TGTGCCAGCAGTTCCCACTGGGGATTCAATCAGCCCCAGCATTTT	CASSSHWGFNQPQHF
TRBD1	13	NA	TRBJ1-5	TRBV27	TGTGCCAGCAGTCAGGGGGGCAATCAGCCCCAGCATTTT	CASSQGGNQPQHF
NA	13	NA	TRBJ1-2	TRBV7-8	TGTGCCAGCAGCTTAGGGAGGCAGGGTGGCTACACCTTC	CASSLGRQGGYTF
TRBD2	17	NA	TRBJ2-1	TRBV3-1/TRBV3-2	TGTGCCAGCAGCCAATTTCCTACTAGCGGGGCCTACAATGAGCAGTTCTTC	CASSQFPTSGAYNEQFF